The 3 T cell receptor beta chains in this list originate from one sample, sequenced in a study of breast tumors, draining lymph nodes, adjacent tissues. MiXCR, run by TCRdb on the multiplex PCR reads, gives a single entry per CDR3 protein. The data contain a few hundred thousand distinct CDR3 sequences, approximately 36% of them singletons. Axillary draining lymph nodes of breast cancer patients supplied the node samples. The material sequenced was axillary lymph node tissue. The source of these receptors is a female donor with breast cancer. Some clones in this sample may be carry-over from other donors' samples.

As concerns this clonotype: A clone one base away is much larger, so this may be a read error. The CDR3 here is CASSTGGNERFF. The DNA of the CDR3 is TGTGCCAGTAGTACGGGAGGCAATGAGCGGTTCTTC. J is TRBJ2-1 and V is TRBV19; 7 bases line up with TRBD2. CDR1 is LNHDA, CDR2 SQIVND, per germline (reference sequence). The length of the CDR3 is 12 residues.

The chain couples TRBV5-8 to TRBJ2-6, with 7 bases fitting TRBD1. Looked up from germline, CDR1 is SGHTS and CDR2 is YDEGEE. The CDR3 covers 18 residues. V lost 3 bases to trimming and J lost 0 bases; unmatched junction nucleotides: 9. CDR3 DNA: TGTGCCAGCAGCTGGGGACAGACACCTGACTCTGGGGCCAACGTCCTGACTTTC. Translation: CASSWGQTPDSGANVLTF.

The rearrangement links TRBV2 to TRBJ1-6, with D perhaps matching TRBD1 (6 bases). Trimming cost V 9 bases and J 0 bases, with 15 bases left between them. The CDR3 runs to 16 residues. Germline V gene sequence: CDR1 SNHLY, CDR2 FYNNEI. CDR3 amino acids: CARARGRSSYNSPLHF. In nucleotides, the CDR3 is TGTGCCAGGGCCAGGGGCAGGAGCTCCTATAATTCACCCCTCCACTTT.